This entry is about one T cell receptor (beta chain). The data were obtained in a study of control samples from healthy donors and cancer patients. Profiling relied on immunoSEQ multiplex PCR, and the TCRdb table lists in-frame clones only, not all of them. Of 50,000 to 70,000 clones in the sample, around 95% were seen once. Germline-derived CDR1 and CDR2 are LNHDA and SQIVND (reference sequence). CDR3 length: 13 residues. Between the trimmed V and J ends, which lost 5 bases and 5 bases, there was a span of 10 bases. The sequence was obtained from a woman between 18 and 29 years old in good health. The specimen was blood. The chain couples TRBV19 to TRBJ2-1; D gene unclear. The CDR3 nucleotides are TGTGCCAGTAGTCAAGTTGGTCACAATGAGCAGTTCTTC. It encodes CASSQVGHNEQFF.